The 12 T cell receptor beta chains reported below all come from one sample, sequenced in a study of blood T cell repertoires in COVID-19. Data came from immunoSEQ multiplex PCR; TCRdb stores just in-frame clones and leaves some out. In the table there are 52,000 or so clones, about nine tenths of which are singletons. Sequenced material: peripheral blood. The receptors shown here come from a woman between 65 and 79 years old with active COVID-19.

J is TRBJ2-1 and V is TRBV5-1; 12 nucleotides align to TRBD2. Germline values: CDR1 SGHRS, CDR2 YFSETQ. The CDR3 is 19 amino acids. V shed 2 bases, J shed 0 bases, and the junction held 9 bases outside the gene matches. CDR3 loop: CASSFPGLAGSGSYNEQFF. The CDR3 DNA reads TGCGCCAGCAGCTTCCCGGGACTAGCGGGCTCCGGCTCCTACAATGAGCAGTTCTTC.

V usage is TRBV7-3 and J usage is TRBJ1-1, with D perhaps TRBD1 (5 bases). The CDR3 length is 15 residues. In germline, CDR1 is SGHTA, CDR2 FQGTGA. Trimming stripped 2 bases from V and 3 bases from J, with 13 bases between. The CDR3 protein is CASSLQGSSYTEAFF. Written as DNA, the CDR3 is TGTGCCAGCAGCTTACAGGGTTCGAGTTACACTGAAGCTTTCTTT. The variable domain in full, with the rest retrieved from reference TRBV7-3 and TRBJ1-1, is GAGVSQTPSNKVTEKGKYVELRCDPISGHTALYWYRQSLGQGPEFLIYFQGTGAADDSGLPNDRFFAVRPEGSVSTLKIQRTERGDSAVYLCASSLQGSSYTEAFFGQGTRLTVV.

V gene TRBV2 combines with J gene TRBJ2-7; D is ambiguous. This CDR3 is built from 12 residues. The V gene lost 6 bases and the J gene lost 2 bases, with 8 bases spanning the gap. Germline CDR1 reads SNHLY; CDR2 reads FYNNEI. The CDR3 loop is CASSGSTYEQYF. For the CDR3, the DNA is TGTGCCAGCAGCGGTTCTACCTACGAGCAGTACTTC.

V usage is TRBV11-3 and J usage is TRBJ2-3, with 7 positions matching TRBD2. The V gene's germline CDR1 is SGHNT and CDR2 YENEEA. V gave up 4 bases and J gave up 2 bases; unmatched junction bases: 12. The CDR3 consists of 17 residues. As DNA, the CDR3 is TGTGCCAGCAGCTCCGGGGGAGGGCCCTGGATCACAGATACGCAGTATTTT. The encoded protein is CASSSGGGPWITDTQYF.

V gene TRBV6-5 combines with J gene TRBJ1-5, with 7 bases identical to TRBD1. With 10 bases clipped from V and 2 bases from J, the junction kept 8 bases outside the gene matches. Germline lookup yields CDR1 MNHEY and CDR2 SVGAGI. The CDR3 covers 14 residues. CDR3 nucleotide sequence: TGTGCCACCTCGGACAGGCCGGGCAATCAGCCCCAGCATTTT. Amino acid sequence: CATSDRPGNQPQHF.

This clone was recorded once. The gene calls are TRBV4-1 and TRBJ1-5, with D unresolved. V was pared by 1 base and J by 6 bases, with 13 bases between. CDR3 length: 15 residues. The V gene's germline CDR1 is MGHRA and CDR2 YSYEKL. The CDR3 is CASSQVPSDVQPQHF. The DNA of the CDR3 is TGCGCCAGCAGCCAAGTACCTTCAGATGTTCAGCCCCAGCATTTT.

The chain couples TRBV9 to TRBJ1-2; D remains ambiguous. The CDR3 contains 14 residues. V lost 4 bases and J lost 4, with 14 bases in between. The germline CDR1 and CDR2 sequences are SGDLS and YYNGEE. CDR3 sequence: CASSPHEGPYGYTF. The CDR3 nucleotides are TGTGCCAGCAGCCCCCACGAGGGTCCCTATGGCTACACCTTC.

This clone was counted between two and nine times. The chain joins TRBV6-5 to TRBJ1-6, with TRBD1 matching 7 bases. Germline V gives CDR1 MNHEY, CDR2 SVGAGI. Unmatched junction bases numbered 5, after V lost 6 bases and J lost 6 bases. The CDR3 extends over 14 amino acids. The CDR3 region is CASRGTEGNSPLHF. CDR3 DNA: TGTGCCAGCAGGGGGACAGAGGGTAATTCACCCCTCCACTTT.

The rearrangement joins TRBV29-1 to TRBJ1-5, with TRBD1 as a possible D gene (6 bases). Germline CDR1 and CDR2: SQVTM and ANQGSEA. V was shortened by 7 bases and J by 4 bases, with 17 bases between the two germline ends. The CDR3 contains 14 residues. The CDR3 DNA sequence: TGCAGCGCCGTGACAGGTTTTGGAAATCAGCCCCAGCATTTT. The encoded protein is CSAVTGFGNQPQHF.

The chain joins TRBV5-1 to TRBJ2-5; no clear D. The J call is uncertain, as TRBJ2-7 better fits the DNA end. This CDR3 spans 11 amino acids. Per germline, CDR1 SGHRS and CDR2 YFSETQ. The CDR3 spells CASSLGYEQYF. In nucleotides, the CDR3 is TGCGCCAGCAGCTTGGGTTACGAGCAGTACTTC.

The chain has TRBV7-8 and TRBJ1-1; D unclear. Trimming removed 3 bases at V and 7 bases at J, with 9 bases between. The CDR3 totals 12 residues. CDR1 SGHVS and CDR2 FQNEAQ come from the germline V gene. CDR3 protein: CASSFIQNEAFF. The CDR3 bases are TGTGCCAGCAGCTTTATTCAGAATGAAGCTTTCTTT.

J is TRBJ1-2 and V is TRBV2, with D unclear. The length of the CDR3 is 16 residues. Deletions cut 8 bases from V and 0 bases from J, with 19 bases between. Looked up from germline, CDR1 is SNHLY and CDR2 is FYNNEI. The CDR3 nucleotides read TGTGCCAGCTGGGGAACCGGGATCGCCTCTAACTATGGCTACACCTTC. This sequence encodes CASWGTGIASNYGYTF.